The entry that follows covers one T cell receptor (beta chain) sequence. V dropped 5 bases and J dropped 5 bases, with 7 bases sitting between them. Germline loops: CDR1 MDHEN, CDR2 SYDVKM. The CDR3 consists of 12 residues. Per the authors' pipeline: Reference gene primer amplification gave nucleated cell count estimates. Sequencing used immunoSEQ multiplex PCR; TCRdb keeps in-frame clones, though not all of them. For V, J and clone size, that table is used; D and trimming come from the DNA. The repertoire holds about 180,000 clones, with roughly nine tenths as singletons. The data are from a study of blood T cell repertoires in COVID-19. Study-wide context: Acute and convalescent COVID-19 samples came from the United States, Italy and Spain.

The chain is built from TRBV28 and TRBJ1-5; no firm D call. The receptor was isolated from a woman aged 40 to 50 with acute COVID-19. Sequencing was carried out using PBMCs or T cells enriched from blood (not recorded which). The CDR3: CASSTVHQPQHF. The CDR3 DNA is TGTGCCAGCAGTACGGTGCATCAGCCCCAGCATTTT.